Each of the 25 T cell receptor beta chains below was sequenced from the same sample in a study of cytomegalovirus exposure and HLA in healthy donors. In the PCR, 60 Vbeta and 13 Jbeta primers were used. Method: immunoSEQ multiplex PCR; TCRdb's copy keeps in-frame clones and lacks some. The sample holds 90,000 to 150,000 clones; less than 10% are singletons and the top ten take approximately 6.6%. The sequencing sample was made of PBMCs. These receptors were obtained from a woman aged 35 to 49 in good health and CMV-seropositive.

There are a few counts of this clone. The CDR3 sequence is CASSPIQGGGIDEQFF. The DNA of the CDR3 is TGCGCCAGCAGCCCGATACAGGGGGGTGGCATTGATGAGCAGTTCTTC. The chain couples TRBV5-1 to TRBJ2-1; 8 nucleotides align to TRBD1. This CDR3 has 16 residues. V gave up 4 bases and J gave up 8 bases; unmatched junction bases: 14. Germline lookup yields CDR1 SGHRS and CDR2 YFSETQ.

The chain employs TRBV5-5 and TRBJ2-6, with D maybe TRBD2 (6 bases). The germline V and J ends were trimmed by 2 bases and 0 bases, with 9 bases remaining between them. This CDR3 comprises 16 residues. CDR1 and CDR2 (germline): SGHKS, YYEKEE (reference sequence). The CDR3 DNA reads as TGTGCCAGCAGCTTACGGGGGAACTCTGGGGCCAACGTCCTGACTTTC. This sequence encodes CASSLRGNSGANVLTF. The whole variable domain, remainder taken from reference TRBV5-5 and TRBJ2-6, is DAGVTQSPTHLIKTRGQQVTLRCSPISGHKSVSWYQQVLGQGPQFIFQYYEKEERGRGNFPDRFSARQFPNYSSELNVNALLLGDSALYLCASSLRGNSGANVLTFGAGSRLTVL.

This clone was recorded a few times. V and J are TRBV6-4 and TRBJ1-1, with D perhaps TRBD1 (6 bases). Germline CDR1 reads MRHNA; CDR2 reads SNTAGT. The CDR3 runs to 14 residues. V was pared by 4 bases and J by 1 base, with 10 bases between. The CDR3: CASSAQGTNTEAFF. DNA of the CDR3: TGTGCCAGCAGTGCCCAGGGGACGAACACTGAAGCTTTCTTT.

This clone appeared a few times. J is TRBJ2-5 and V is TRBV27, with D possibly TRBD2 on 5 matching bases. The CDR3 has 12 residues. The germline V and J ends were trimmed by 10 bases and 5 bases, with 14 bases remaining between them. Per germline, CDR1 MNHEY and CDR2 SMNVEV (reference sequence). The CDR3 reads CATREGGETQYF. CDR3 nucleotide sequence: TGTGCCACCCGTGAGGGCGGGGAGACCCAGTACTTC.

This clone was seen a handful of times. The CDR3 bases are TGTGCCAGCAGTCAAGACTCCGGCCGTAAAAGCTCTGGGGCCAACGTCCTGACTTTC. It specifies CASSQDSGRKSSGANVLTF. This chain connects TRBV7-8 to TRBJ2-6; no definite D call. The CDR3 covers 19 residues. The V gene's germline CDR1 is SGHVS and CDR2 FQNEAQ. V was shortened by 6 bases and J by 0 bases, with 21 bases between the two germline ends.

The V gene is TRBV6-5, the J gene TRBJ2-7, with 9 bases that match TRBD1. Germline-derived CDR1 and CDR2 are MNHEY and SVGAGI. The CDR3 has 13 amino acids. J was trimmed by 7 bases and V by 4 bases; bases with no gene match: 5. The DNA for the CDR3 is TGTGCCAGCAGTTTTTCGACAGGGGGGGAGCAGTACTTC. Protein sequence: CASSFSTGGEQYF.

CDR3: CASSLARGWAYNEQFF. DNA of the CDR3: TGCGCCAGCAGCTTGGCCCGAGGGTGGGCTTACAATGAGCAGTTCTTC. This chain connects TRBV5-1 to TRBJ2-1; possibly TRBD2 for D (5 bases). CDR3 length: 16 residues. The germline CDR1 and CDR2 sequences are SGHRS and YFSETQ. V was clipped by 0 bases and J by 4 bases, with 14 bases between them.

The rearrangement uses TRBV10-3 and TRBJ1-1, with a weak D call TRBD1 (5 bases). The CDR3 loop spans 15 amino acids. The germline gives CDR1 ENHRY, CDR2 SYGVKD. Trimming pared 2 bases from V and 3 bases from J, leaving 13 bases between. CDR3 amino acids: CAISEPGRADTEAFF. The CDR3 DNA sequence: TGTGCCATCAGTGAGCCGGGCAGGGCGGACACTGAAGCTTTCTTT.

This clone was observed a few times. V usage is TRBV28 and J usage is TRBJ2-4, with D perhaps matching TRBD1 (5 bases). From germline, CDR1 is MDHEN and CDR2 SYDVKM. Trimming removed 3 bases from V and 8 bases from J, with 14 bases in between. The CDR3 contains 14 residues. CDR3 sequence: CASSLYGQGDIQYF. The CDR3 nucleotides are TGTGCCAGCAGTTTGTATGGCCAAGGGGACATTCAGTACTTC. Full variable domain (remainder filled in from reference TRBV28 and TRBJ2-4): DVKVTQSSRYLVKRTGEKVFLECVQDMDHENMFWYRQDPGLGLRLIYFSYDVKMKEKGDIPEGYSVSREKKERFSLILESASTNQTSMYLCASSLYGQGDIQYFGAGTRLSVL.

This chain links TRBV13 with TRBJ1-3; unclear D gene. Germline values: CDR1 PRHDT, CDR2 FYEKMQ (reference sequence). This CDR3 has 15 residues. Trimming took 3 bases from V and 0 from J, leaving 9 bases between them. The CDR3 loop is CASSLASISGNTIYF. The CDR3 DNA is TGTGCCAGCAGCTTGGCCAGTATCTCTGGAAACACCATATATTTT.

A word on this clone: Germline and junction disagree at one end, which may indicate a read error. The sample carries other DNA sequences with the same CDR3. V gene TRBV6-6 combines with J gene TRBJ1-4, with D unclear. Germline values: CDR1 MNHNY, CDR2 SVGAGI (reference sequence). This CDR3 has 15 amino acids. CDR3 bases: TGTGCCAGCAGACCCCCGGGAGGAGGTAATGAAAAGCTGTTTTTT. This translates into CASRPPGGGNEKLFF.

This chain links TRBV30 with TRBJ2-7, with 8 nucleotides matching TRBD1. The ends lost 4 bases at V and 6 bases at J; junction bases unmatched: 5. The CDR3 runs 12 residues. Germline V CDR1 and CDR2: GTSNPN, SVGIG (reference sequence). In DNA form, the CDR3 reads TGTGCCTGGACCTCAGGGGGCAGCGAGCAGTACTTC. It codes for CAWTSGGSEQYF. Combining the CDR3 with reference TRBV30 and TRBJ2-7 gives the whole variable domain SQTIHQWPATLVQPVGSPLSLECTVEGTSNPNLYWYRQAAGRGLQLLFYSVGIGQISSEVPQNLSASRPQDRQFILSSKKLLLSDSGFYLCAWTSGGSEQYFGPGTRLTVT.

The V and J genes are TRBV18 and TRBJ1-1; D not resolved. The CDR3 contains 14 residues. The germline V and J ends were trimmed by 5 bases and 0 bases, with 10 bases remaining between them. Germline V gene lookup returns CDR1 KGHSH and CDR2 LQKENI. CDR3 amino acids: CASSRGNMNTEAFF. The CDR3 DNA reads TGTGCCAGCTCAAGAGGGAATATGAACACTGAAGCTTTCTTT.

The sample holds a few counts of this clone. The genes are TRBV2 and TRBJ1-5; 7 bases map to TRBD1. CDR1 and CDR2 (germline): SNHLY, FYNNEI. CDR3 size: 12 residues. The J segment lost 8 bases and the V segment lost 5 bases, leaving 3 bases of the junction unmatched. The CDR3 spells CASSRGQEPQHF. The CDR3 coding sequence is TGTGCCAGCAGTAGGGGGCAGGAGCCCCAGCATTTT.

This rearrangement joins TRBV10-3 to TRBJ2-3; 8 bases are a match to TRBD1. Trimming removed 2 bases from V and 11 bases from J; junction bases left unmatched: 9. The CDR3 covers 14 residues. Germline lookup yields CDR1 ENHRY and CDR2 SYGVKD. CDR3 bases: TGTGCCATCAGTGAGGGACAGGGCGCCTTTGTGCAGTATTTT. This gives the protein CAISEGQGAFVQYF.

This sequence joins TRBV27 and TRBJ2-3; the match to TRBD2 covers 8 bases. Germline loops: CDR1 MNHEY, CDR2 SMNVEV (reference sequence). The junction had 2 bases not matched to a gene; V was cut back by 0 bases and J by 3 bases. This CDR3 comprises 15 residues. CDR3 sequence reads: CASSLSIAGTDTQYF. The CDR3 nucleotides read TGTGCCAGCAGTTTATCGATAGCGGGAACAGATACGCAGTATTTT.

The rearrangement joins TRBV28 to TRBJ1-2, with a tentative D call TRBD1 (5 bases). CDR1 and CDR2 (germline): MDHEN, SYDVKM. V shed 7 bases and J shed 1 base, with 22 bases lying between them. The CDR3 runs to 17 residues. The CDR3 reads CASTGGGTYQNNYGYTF. Here the CDR3 DNA reads TGTGCCAGCACCGGGGGGGGGACCTACCAGAATAACTATGGCTACACCTTC.

The chain joins TRBV19 to TRBJ1-5; D gene unclear. There are 14 residues in the CDR3. CDR1 LNHDA and CDR2 SQIVND come from the germline V gene (reference sequence). The V and J ends lost 5 bases and 6 bases respectively, with 14 bases between them. DNA of the CDR3: TGTGCCAGTAGTTACGGGGTACGAGGTCAGCCCCAGCATTTT. Encoded protein: CASSYGVRGQPQHF.

In its sample, this clone was seen a few times. The chain uses TRBV7-2 and TRBJ1-2, with TRBD1 matching over 11 bases. The CDR3 sequence is 14 residues long. The germline CDR1 and CDR2 sequences are SGHTA and FQGNSA. After removal of 3 bases from V and 8 bases from J, the junction contained 5 bases not matched to a gene. The CDR3 coding sequence is TGTGCCAGCAGCTTCGGACAGGGGGCGCGCGGCTACACCTTC. This gives the protein CASSFGQGARGYTF.

A few counts support this clone. The rearrangement uses TRBV18 and TRBJ1-1; TRBD1 agrees at 8 bases. CDR1 is KGHSH and CDR2 is LQKENI in the germline V gene. The CDR3 loop spans 13 amino acids. V was pared by 10 bases and J by 8 bases, with 12 bases of the junction left unmatched. CDR3 coding DNA: TGTGCCACCCAAGGGCCAGGGGGCTTGGAAGCTTTCTTT. Its translation: CATQGPGGLEAFF.

This clone appeared a few times. J is TRBJ2-5 and V is TRBV7-8; possible D gene TRBD2, 6 bases. Germline-derived CDR1 and CDR2 are SGHVS and FQNEAQ. The V and J ends lost 5 bases and 7 bases respectively, with 23 bases between them. The CDR3 has 16 residues. DNA of the CDR3: TGTGCCAGCAGCGGAGAAACTAGATTTGGGCGGGGGACCCAGTACTTC. Translating it yields CASSGETRFGRGTQYF.

This clone turned up a few times. The chain uses TRBV7-8 and TRBJ1-1, with 7 nucleotides matching TRBD1. The germline V gene encodes CDR1 SGHVS and CDR2 FQNEAQ. This CDR3 has 14 amino acids. V shed 4 bases and J 4 bases; nucleotides not matched to a gene: 6. CDR3 nucleotide sequence: TGTGCCAGCAGCTCAGGACAGGAAGGCACTGAAGCTTTCTTT. Its translation: CASSSGQEGTEAFF.

In its sample, this clone was seen a few times. The chain carries TRBV5-1 and TRBJ1-1, with TRBD1 identical over 9 bases. Germline V gene lookup returns CDR1 SGHRS and CDR2 YFSETQ. The CDR3 has 14 amino acids. V gave up 0 bases and J gave up 6 bases; unmatched junction bases: 3. CDR3 loop: CASSLGGQGAEAFF. The CDR3 bases are TGCGCCAGCAGCTTGGGGGGACAGGGAGCTGAAGCTTTCTTT.

Only a few counts were recorded for this clone. The chain couples TRBV19 to TRBJ2-1, with 8 bases identical to TRBD2. This CDR3 has 15 amino acids. Trimming at V came to 5 bases and at J to 2 bases, leaving 5 bases not matched to a gene. In germline, CDR1 is LNHDA, CDR2 SQIVND (reference sequence). CDR3 coding DNA: TGTGCCAGTAGTTGGAGCGGGGGTACCTACAATGAGCAGTTCTTC. Amino acids: CASSWSGGTYNEQFF.

In this sample, this clone turned up a few times. The rearrangement uses TRBV21-1 and TRBJ1-4; the tabulated D call, TRBD1, remains unverified against the DNA. TRBV21-1 represents a pseudogene. This CDR3 contains 17 residues. This CDR3 is CASSKKSRTGVGEKLFF. The CDR3 DNA reads TGTGCCAGCAGCAAAAAAAGTCGTACAGGGGTAGGTGAAAAACTGTTTTTT.